These 16 T cell receptor beta chains originate from one sample sequenced in a study of blood T cells in healthy people across ages. The second PCR ran roughly 6 to 11 cycles with a sample-barcoded 5' primer and J-beta primers. Using its own MiXCR run on the 5' RACE reads, TCRdb lists one record per CDR3 protein. The data hold about a million distinct CDR3 sequences, with roughly half observed a single time. The specimen sequenced was blood. These receptors all come from a woman aged 55-70 years in good health.

The chain uses TRBV12-3 or TRBV12-4 and TRBJ2-4; tentatively, D is TRBD2 (6 bases). The V end lost 3 bases, the J end lost 2 bases, and 20 bases lay between the germline ends. This CDR3 has 18 residues. The CDR3 sequence is CASSFASQRVFSKNIQYF. CDR3 bases: TGTGCCAGCAGTTTTGCATCTCAGCGGGTCTTTTCCAAAAACATTCAGTACTTC.

This clonotype was seen a handful of times. V and J are TRBV20-1 and TRBJ2-3; D is possibly TRBD1 (8 bases). This CDR3 contains 13 residues. From germline, CDR1 is DFQATT and CDR2 SNEGSKA (reference sequence). The CDR3 loop is CSGGQGGTDTQYF. CDR3 coding DNA: TGCAGCGGTGGACAGGGAGGGACAGATACGCAGTATTTT.

The V and J genes are TRBV5-1 and TRBJ2-1; the D is unclear. This CDR3 is built from 16 residues. Germline lookup yields CDR1 SGHRS and CDR2 YFSETQ. V gave up 0 bases and J gave up 0 bases, with 10 bases separating them. The CDR3, as DNA: TGCGCCAGCAGCTTGGGATACTCCAGCTCCTACAATGAGCAGTTCTTC. This gives the protein CASSLGYSSSYNEQFF.

This clonotype showed up just a few times. The chain couples TRBV5-1 to TRBJ1-1, with 8 bases identical to TRBD1. This CDR3 contains 14 residues. The ends lost 3 bases at V and 1 base at J; junction bases unmatched: 2. Germline V gives CDR1 SGHRS, CDR2 YFSETQ. The CDR3 nucleotides read TGCGCCAGCAGCTGGGGACAGGCGAACACTGAAGCTTTCTTT. This gives the protein CASSWGQANTEAFF.

In this sample, this clonotype turned up a few times. The rearrangement links TRBV7-9 to TRBJ1-2; 9 positions agree with TRBD1. Germline trimming cut 7 bases from V and 4 bases from J; bases unmatched to any gene: 7. Germline values: CDR1 SEHNR, CDR2 FQNEAQ (reference sequence). The CDR3 extends over 14 amino acids. DNA for the CDR3: TGTGCCAGCAACCGGGACAGGGACGGCTATGGCTACACCTTC. The encoded protein is CASNRDRDGYGYTF.

The chain combines TRBV27 with TRBJ2-3; D gene unclear. The CDR3 has 14 residues. Between the trimmed V and J ends, which lost 7 bases and 0 bases, there was a span of 11 bases. Germline CDR1 MNHEY, CDR2 SMNVEV (reference sequence). In nucleotides, the CDR3 is TGTGCCAGCAAAGATTTAGTAAGCACAGATACGCAGTATTTT. Its protein product is CASKDLVSTDTQYF.

This clonotype was picked up a small number of times. The chain joins TRBV20-1 to TRBJ2-3; D gene unclear. CDR3 size: 14 residues. Germline V gives CDR1 DFQATT, CDR2 SNEGSKA (reference sequence). Trimming stripped 1 base from V and 2 bases from J, with 10 bases between. The CDR3 loop is CSARVVSYTDTQYF. DNA of the CDR3: TGCAGTGCTAGAGTAGTCTCCTACACAGATACGCAGTATTTT.

The genes are TRBV7-2 and TRBJ2-6; 8 positions agree with TRBD1. CDR1 SGHTA and CDR2 FQGNSA come from the germline V gene. V lost 5 bases and J lost 0; bases outside the gene matches: 9. CDR3 length: 18 residues. The CDR3 is CASSRFGTGSSGANVLTF. DNA for the CDR3: TGTGCCAGCAGCCGATTCGGGACAGGCAGCTCTGGGGCCAACGTCCTGACTTTC. The full variable domain, rest sourced from reference TRBV7-2 and TRBJ2-6, is GAGVSQSPSNKVTEKGKDVELRCDPISGHTALYWYRQSLGQGLEFLIYFQGNSAPDKSGLPSDRFSAERTGGSVSTLTIQRTQQEDSAVYLCASSRFGTGSSGANVLTFGAGSRLTVL.

The V and J genes are TRBV5-1 and TRBJ2-5; D is tentatively TRBD1 or TRBD2 (5 bases each). Per germline, CDR1 SGHRS and CDR2 YFSETQ. CDR3 length: 13 residues. V was clipped by 4 bases and J by 5 bases, with 12 bases between them. The CDR3 here is CASSQQAGETQYF. The CDR3 nucleotides read TGCGCCAGCAGCCAACAGGCGGGTGAGACCCAGTACTTC. Full variable domain (remainder filled in from reference TRBV5-1 and TRBJ2-5): KAGVTQTPRYLIKTRGQQVTLSCSPISGHRSVSWYQQTPGQGLQFLFEYFSETQRNKGNFPGRFSGRQFSNSRSEMNVSTLELGDSALYLCASSQQAGETQYFGPGTRLLVL.

This clonotype was seen a few times. The chain carries TRBV27 and TRBJ2-2, with a weak D call TRBD2 (5 bases). Germline V gene data show CDR1 as MNHEY and CDR2 as SMNVEV (reference sequence). The CDR3 has 16 residues. Trimming cost V 5 bases and J 4 bases, with 17 bases left between them. In DNA, the CDR3 is TGTGCCAGCAGTCCCTATGTCAAACGGGGCACCGGGGAGCTGTTTTTT. This sequence encodes CASSPYVKRGTGELFF.

The chain employs TRBV6-1 and TRBJ2-3; tentatively, D is TRBD1 (5 bases). This CDR3 contains 15 residues. Between the trimmed V and J ends, which lost 7 bases and 4 bases, there was a span of 18 bases. Germline V gene data show CDR1 as MNHNS and CDR2 as SASEGT. In DNA form, the CDR3 reads TGTGCCAGCACCCCTGGCCAGGGTTGGTCAGATACGCAGTATTTT. Encoded protein: CASTPGQGWSDTQYF.

V is TRBV12-3 or TRBV12-4 and J is TRBJ2-7, with D maybe TRBD2 (6 bases). The CDR3 extends over 14 amino acids. Trimming cost V 1 base and J 7 bases, with 14 bases left between them. The CDR3 protein is CASSLEDYRNEQYF. The CDR3 DNA reads as TGTGCCAGCAGTTTAGAGGACTACCGCAATGAGCAGTACTTC.

The sample holds many counts of this clonotype. The chain uses TRBV5-1 and TRBJ2-1; D ambiguous. Germline V CDR1 and CDR2: SGHRS, YFSETQ. V dropped 0 bases and J dropped 4 bases, with 11 bases sitting between them. This CDR3 contains 15 residues. CDR3 sequence: CASSLEPGFYNEQFF. The DNA for the CDR3 is TGCGCCAGCAGCTTGGAACCAGGATTTTACAATGAGCAGTTCTTC.

The genes are TRBV28 and TRBJ2-2, with D possibly matching TRBD1 (5 bases). V was shortened by 5 bases and J by 5 bases, with 24 bases between the two germline ends. Germline V gene lookup returns CDR1 MDHEN and CDR2 SYDVKM. CDR3 length equals 18 residues. The CDR3 spells CASSMGQRPLQLTGELFF. The CDR3 DNA sequence: TGTGCCAGCAGTATGGGGCAGCGACCCCTCCAATTAACCGGGGAGCTGTTTTTT.

This rearrangement joins TRBV12-3 or TRBV12-4 to TRBJ2-3; possibly TRBD1 for D (6 bases). Trimming cost V 3 bases and J 2 bases, with 12 bases left between them. CDR3 length: 15 amino acids. The CDR3 DNA sequence: TGTGCCAGCAGTTTGAGCAGGGGTGCCACAGATACGCAGTATTTT. Amino acid sequence: CASSLSRGATDTQYF.

The chain uses TRBV7-9 and TRBJ2-4; D call uncertain. Germline values: CDR1 SEHNR, CDR2 FQNEAQ (reference sequence). Between the trimmed V and J ends, which lost 5 bases and 0 bases, there was a span of 8 bases. This CDR3 contains 14 residues. The CDR3 DNA sequence: TGTGCCAGCAGCCTCAGCATAGCCAAAAACATTCAGTACTTC. Protein product: CASSLSIAKNIQYF.